The present T cell receptor (beta chain) was sequenced within a study of blood T cell repertoires in COVID-19. In the study overall: Italy, Spain and the United States were the sources of the convalescent and acute COVID-19 samples. Nucleic acid was either cDNA or gDNA, and it came from T cells, B-cell-depleted T cells, or PBMCs.

In the original analysis: Reference gene primers were amplified, and this amplification served to estimate nucleated cell counts. The repertoire was sequenced with immunoSEQ multiplex PCR; TCRdb's copy has only in-frame clones and lacks some. That table furnishes V, J and clone size, whereas the DNA furnished D and trimming. The repertoire has 88,000 or so clones, roughly 85% of them found once; the top ten carry around 4%. V was clipped by 7 bases and J by 3 bases; unmatched bases: 3. The CDR3 has 12 residues. Germline CDR1 and CDR2: MGHDK and SYGVNS. The rearrangement uses TRBV25-1 and TRBJ2-7; the match to TRBD1 covers 7 bases. The receptor was derived from a man aged 60 to 75 with acute or convalescent COVID-19. Material: peripheral blood. CDR3 nucleotides: TGTGCCAGCAAGGCAGGGGGCTACGAGCAGTACTTC. This codes for CASKAGGYEQYF.